Listed here is a single T cell receptor (beta chain). Original handling: Nucleated cell counts were estimated from reference gene primer amplification. Sequencing used immunoSEQ multiplex PCR; TCRdb keeps in-frame clones, though not all of them. V, J and clone size are taken as reported in that table, and D and trimming were inferred from the DNA itself. This sample yields over 100,000 clones, of which about 89% are seen a single time; over 9.5% belongs to the top ten. With V trimmed by 0 bases and J by 0 bases, 3 bases remained unmatched. Germline values: CDR1 SGHRS, CDR2 YFSETQ. The CDR3 is made up of 16 amino acids. Patients of the Seattle cohort, enrolled during active infection, were followed longitudinally. The data are from a study of blood T cell repertoires in COVID-19. Across the study: The samples span acute and convalescent COVID-19 from the United States, Italy and Spain.

J is TRBJ2-1 and V is TRBV5-1; TRBD1 agrees at 7 bases. Sequenced input: peripheral blood. This clonotype originated in a woman in her seventies with COVID-19, enrolled during active disease. The CDR3 DNA reads TGCGCCAGCAGCTTGGCGGGACAGCACTCCTACAATGAGCAGTTCTTC. This translates into CASSLAGQHSYNEQFF.